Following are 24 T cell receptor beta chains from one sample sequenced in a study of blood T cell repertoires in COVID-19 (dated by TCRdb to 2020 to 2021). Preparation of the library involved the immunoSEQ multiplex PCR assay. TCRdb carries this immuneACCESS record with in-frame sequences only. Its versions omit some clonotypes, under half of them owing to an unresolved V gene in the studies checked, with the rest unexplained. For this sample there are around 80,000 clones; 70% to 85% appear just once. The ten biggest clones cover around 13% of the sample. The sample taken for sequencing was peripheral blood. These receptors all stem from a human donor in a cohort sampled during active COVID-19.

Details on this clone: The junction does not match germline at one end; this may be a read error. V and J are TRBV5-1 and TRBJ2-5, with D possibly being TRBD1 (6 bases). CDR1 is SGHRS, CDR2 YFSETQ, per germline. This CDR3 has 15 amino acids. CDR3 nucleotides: TGCGCCGGCAGCTTGTTCCGGGACAAAGGGGAGACCCAGTACTTC. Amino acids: CAGSLFRDKGETQYF. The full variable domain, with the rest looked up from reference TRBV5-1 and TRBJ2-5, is KAGVTQTPRYLIKTRGQQVTLSCSPISGHRSVSWYQQTPGQGLQFLFEYFSETQRNKGNFPGRFSGRQFSNSRSEMNVSTLELGDSALYLCAGSLFRDKGETQYFGPGTRLLVL.

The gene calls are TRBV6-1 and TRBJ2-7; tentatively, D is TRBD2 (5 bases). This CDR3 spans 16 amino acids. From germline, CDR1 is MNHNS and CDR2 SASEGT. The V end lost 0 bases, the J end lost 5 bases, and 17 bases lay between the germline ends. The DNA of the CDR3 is TGTGCCAGCAGTGAAGCGCTGAGGGTAGATGTTCACGAGCAGTACTTC. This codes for CASSEALRVDVHEQYF.

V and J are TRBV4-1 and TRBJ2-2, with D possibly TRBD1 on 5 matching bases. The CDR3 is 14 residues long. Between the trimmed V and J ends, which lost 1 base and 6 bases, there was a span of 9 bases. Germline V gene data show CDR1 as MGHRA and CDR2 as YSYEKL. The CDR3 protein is CASSQGTNSGELFF. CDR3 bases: TGCGCCAGCAGCCAAGGGACAAACTCCGGGGAGCTGTTTTTT.

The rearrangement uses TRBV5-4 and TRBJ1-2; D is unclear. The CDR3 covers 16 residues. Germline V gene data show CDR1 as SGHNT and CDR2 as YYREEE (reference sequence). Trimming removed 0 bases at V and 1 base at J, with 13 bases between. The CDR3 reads CASSLGRQYDNYGYTF. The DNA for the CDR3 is TGTGCCAGCAGCTTGGGCAGACAATATGATAACTATGGCTACACCTTC.

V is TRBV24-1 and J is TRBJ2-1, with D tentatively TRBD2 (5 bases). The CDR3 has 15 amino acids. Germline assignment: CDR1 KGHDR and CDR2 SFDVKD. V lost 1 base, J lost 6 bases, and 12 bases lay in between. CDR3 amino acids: CATSDLPGWGNEQFF. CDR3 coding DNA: TGTGCCACCAGTGATTTACCGGGGTGGGGCAATGAGCAGTTCTTC.

CDR3 sequence: CASSQGQARGYTF. As DNA, the CDR3 is TGTGCCAGCAGCCAAGGACAGGCTCGAGGCTACACCTTC. The V call is TRBV14, the J call TRBJ1-2; the D gene is possibly TRBD1 (6 bases). V was trimmed by 1 base and J by 8 bases, leaving 11 bases between them. Germline CDR1 is SGHDN and CDR2 is FVKESK. The CDR3 runs 13 residues.

The CDR3, as DNA: TGTGCCAGCAGTTTAACTAAGGGACAGGGCTATGGCTACACCTTC. Amino acids: CASSLTKGQGYGYTF. The chain combines TRBV27 with TRBJ1-2; TRBD1 aligns across 9 bases. CDR1 and CDR2 from the germline V gene are MNHEY and SMNVEV (reference sequence). The J segment lost 4 bases and the V segment lost 2 bases, leaving 5 bases of the junction unmatched. The CDR3 covers 15 residues.

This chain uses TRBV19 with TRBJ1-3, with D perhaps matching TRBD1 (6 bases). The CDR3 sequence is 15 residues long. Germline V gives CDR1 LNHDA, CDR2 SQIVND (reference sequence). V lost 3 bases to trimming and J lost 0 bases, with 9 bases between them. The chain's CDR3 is CASSMRQASGNTIYF. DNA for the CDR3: TGTGCCAGTAGTATGCGACAGGCCTCTGGAAACACCATATATTTT.

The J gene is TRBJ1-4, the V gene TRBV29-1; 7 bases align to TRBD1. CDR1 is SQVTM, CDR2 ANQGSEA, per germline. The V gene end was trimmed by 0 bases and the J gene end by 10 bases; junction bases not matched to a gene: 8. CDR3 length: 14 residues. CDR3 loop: CSVEDNNRGGKLFF. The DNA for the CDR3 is TGCAGCGTTGAAGATAATAACAGGGGAGGAAAACTGTTTTTT.

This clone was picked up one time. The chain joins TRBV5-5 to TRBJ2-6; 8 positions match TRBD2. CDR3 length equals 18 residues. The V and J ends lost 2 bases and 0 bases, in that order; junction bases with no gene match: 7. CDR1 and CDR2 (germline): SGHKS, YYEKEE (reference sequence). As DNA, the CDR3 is TGTGCCAGCAGCTTATCGGGGGGGCTCCTCTCTGGGGCCAACGTCCTGACTTTC. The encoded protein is CASSLSGGLLSGANVLTF.

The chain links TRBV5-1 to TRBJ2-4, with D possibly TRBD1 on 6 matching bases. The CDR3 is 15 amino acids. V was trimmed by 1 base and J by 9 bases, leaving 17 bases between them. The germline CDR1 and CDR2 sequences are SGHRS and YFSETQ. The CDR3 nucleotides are TGCGCCAGCAGCTTGTACGGACAGTCCTTTGCCATTCAGTACTTC. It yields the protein CASSLYGQSFAIQYF.

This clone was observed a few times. In DNA, the CDR3 is TGTGCCAGCAGCTCCAGACCACAGGGGCCGAGCTCCTATAATTCACCCCTCCACTTT. Amino acids: CASSSRPQGPSSYNSPLHF. This chain joins TRBV7-8 and TRBJ1-6, with 7 bases identical to TRBD1. The CDR3 runs 19 residues. V gave up 4 bases and J gave up 0 bases; unmatched junction bases: 12. CDR1 is SGHVS, CDR2 FQNEAQ, per germline. Full variable domain (remainder filled in from reference TRBV7-8 and TRBJ1-6): GAGVSQSPRYKVAKRGQDVALRCDPISGHVSLFWYQQALGQGPEFLTYFQNEAQLDKSGLPSDRFFAERPEGSVSTLKIQRTQQEDSAVYLCASSSRPQGPSSYNSPLHFGNGTRLTVT.

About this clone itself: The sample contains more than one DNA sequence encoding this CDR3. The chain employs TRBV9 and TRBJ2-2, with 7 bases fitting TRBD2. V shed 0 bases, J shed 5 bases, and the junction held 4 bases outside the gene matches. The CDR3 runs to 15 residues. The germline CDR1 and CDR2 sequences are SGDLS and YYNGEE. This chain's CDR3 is CASSVVGGGTGELFF. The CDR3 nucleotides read TGTGCCAGCAGCGTAGTCGGGGGAGGGACCGGGGAGCTGTTTTTT. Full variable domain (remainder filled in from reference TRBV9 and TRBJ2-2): DSGVTQTPKHLITATGQRVTLRCSPRSGDLSVYWYQQSLDQGLQFLIQYYNGEERAKGNILERFSAQQFPDLHSELNLSSLELGDSALYFCASSVVGGGTGELFFGEGSRLTVL.

The CDR3 region is CASSLRDGDTDTQYF. The DNA of the CDR3 is TGTGCCAGCAGCTTGCGGGATGGTGACACAGATACGCAGTATTTT. The V and J genes are TRBV7-3 and TRBJ2-3, with a possible D match to TRBD2 (6 bases). The ends were cut back, 3 bases at V and 2 bases at J, with 12 bases in the middle. CDR3 length: 15 amino acids. Germline assignment: CDR1 SGHTA and CDR2 FQGTGA.

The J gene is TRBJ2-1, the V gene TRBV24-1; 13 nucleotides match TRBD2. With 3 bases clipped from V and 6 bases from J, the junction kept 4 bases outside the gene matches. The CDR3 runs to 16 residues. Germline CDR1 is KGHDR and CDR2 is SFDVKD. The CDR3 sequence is CATSDRTSGGINEQFF. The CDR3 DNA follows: TGTGCCACCAGTGATCGGACTAGCGGGGGTATCAATGAGCAGTTCTTC.

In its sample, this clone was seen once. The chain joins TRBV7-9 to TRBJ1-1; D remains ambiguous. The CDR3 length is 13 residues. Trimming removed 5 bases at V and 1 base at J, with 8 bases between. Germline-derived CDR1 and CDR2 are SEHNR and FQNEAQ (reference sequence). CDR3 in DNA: TGTGCCAGCAGCCCCGTGAGGAACACTGAAGCTTTCTTT. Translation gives CASSPVRNTEAFF.

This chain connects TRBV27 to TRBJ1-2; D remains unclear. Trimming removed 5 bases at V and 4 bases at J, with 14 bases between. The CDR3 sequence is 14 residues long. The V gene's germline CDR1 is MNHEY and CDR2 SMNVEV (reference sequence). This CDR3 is CASSQARGSYGYTF. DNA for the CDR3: TGTGCCAGCAGTCAGGCGCGGGGTAGCTATGGCTACACCTTC.

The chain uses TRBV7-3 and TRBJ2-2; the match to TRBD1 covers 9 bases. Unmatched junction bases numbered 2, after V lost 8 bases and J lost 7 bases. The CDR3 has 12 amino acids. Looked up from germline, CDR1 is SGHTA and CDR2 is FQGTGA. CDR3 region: CASGQGFGELFF. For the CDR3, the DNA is TGTGCCAGCGGACAGGGGTTCGGGGAGCTGTTTTTT.

CDR3 sequence reads: CASSKDPGTDTQYF. CDR3 sequence (DNA): TGCGCCAGCAGCAAAGATCCAGGAACAGATACGCAGTATTTT. The V and J genes are TRBV5-1 and TRBJ2-3; D is unresolved. Germline CDR1 and CDR2: SGHRS and YFSETQ. Trimming cost V 4 bases and J 3 bases, with 12 bases left between them. The CDR3 extends over 14 amino acids.

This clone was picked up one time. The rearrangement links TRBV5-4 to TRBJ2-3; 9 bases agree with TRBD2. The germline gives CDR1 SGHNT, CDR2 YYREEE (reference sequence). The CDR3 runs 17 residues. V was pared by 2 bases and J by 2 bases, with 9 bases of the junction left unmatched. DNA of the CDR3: TGTGCCAGCAGCTTTAGCCTGACTAGCGGAAACACAGATACGCAGTATTTT. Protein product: CASSFSLTSGNTDTQYF.

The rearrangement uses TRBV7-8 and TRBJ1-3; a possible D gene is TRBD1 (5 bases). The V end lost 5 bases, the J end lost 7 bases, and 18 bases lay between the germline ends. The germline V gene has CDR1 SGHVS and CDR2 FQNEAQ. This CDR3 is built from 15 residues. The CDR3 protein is CASSETRVFGNTIYF. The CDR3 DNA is TGTGCCAGCAGCGAGACCAGGGTCTTTGGTAACACCATATATTTT.

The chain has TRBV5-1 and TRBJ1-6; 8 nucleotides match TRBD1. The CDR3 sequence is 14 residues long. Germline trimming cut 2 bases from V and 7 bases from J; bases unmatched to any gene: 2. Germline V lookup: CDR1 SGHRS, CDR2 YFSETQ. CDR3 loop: CASSLQGGNSPLHF. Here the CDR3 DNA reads TGCGCCAGCAGCTTACAGGGGGGGAATTCACCCCTCCACTTT.

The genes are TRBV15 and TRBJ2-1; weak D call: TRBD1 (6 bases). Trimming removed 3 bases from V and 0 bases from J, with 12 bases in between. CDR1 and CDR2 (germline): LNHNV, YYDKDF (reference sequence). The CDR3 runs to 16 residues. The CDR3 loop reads CATSRTGPSSYNEQFF. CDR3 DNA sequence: TGTGCCACCAGCAGGACAGGTCCCAGCTCCTACAATGAGCAGTTCTTC.

For the CDR3, the DNA is TGTGCCTGGAAGCAAACCACAGCCACAGATACGCAGTATTTT. As protein: CAWKQTTATDTQYF. The chain carries TRBV30 and TRBJ2-3; no firm D call. Germline assignment: CDR1 GTSNPN and CDR2 SVGIG (reference sequence). V was cut by 4 bases and J by 2 bases, with 13 bases left in between. The CDR3 is made up of 14 amino acids. Together with reference TRBV30 and TRBJ2-3, the CDR3 gives the full variable domain: SQTIHQWPATLVQPVGSPLSLECTVEGTSNPNLYWYRQAAGRGLQLLFYSVGIGQISSEVPQNLSASRPQDRQFILSSKKLLLSDSGFYLCAWKQTTATDTQYFGPGTRLTVL.